Reported below is one T cell receptor (beta chain). What it binds is unknown. Memory CD4+ cells were the fraction left after CD45RA+ naive selection. The data originate from a study of shared clonotypes between healthy human individuals. Overall study findings and caveats: Naive CD4 clonotypes were shared across several donors at around 5%.

Measured with immunoSEQ multiplex PCR; TCRdb has only the in-frame clones, and not every one. The table lists 2 million to 3 million clones, approximately 92% of them singletons. The germline V gene encodes CDR1 SNHLY and CDR2 FYNNEI. The CDR3 is made up of 13 amino acids. Trimming stripped 7 bases from V and 0 bases from J, with 7 bases between. V usage is TRBV2 and J usage is TRBJ1-3; tentative D call: TRBD1 (5 bases). Input material: naive CD4+ T cells sorted from blood. The subset is: CD45RA+ positively selected. The receptor's source is a man aged 18 to 35 in good health. This chain's CDR3 is CASKQDSGNTIYF. The CDR3 DNA reads as TGTGCCAGCAAACAGGACTCTGGAAACACCATATATTTT.